These 27 T cell receptor beta chains were sequenced from one sample in a study of T cell clonotyping in hematopoietic cell transplantation. TCRdb's copy holds only in-frame clones and misses some; the assay was immunoSEQ multiplex PCR. The sample carries 25,000 to 30,000 clones, 82% recorded once. The sample's time point: recipient sample about 28 days before transplant, after cytoreduction. Source: peripheral blood mononuclear cells, taken before stem cell transplant. The receptors were gathered from a man aged 35-49 years with acute myeloid leukemia. Some clones in this sample may be carry-over from other donors' samples.

CDR3 coding DNA: TGTGCCAGCAGCTTGGTTACTGGCAGGGGACGGACCGGGGAGCTGTTTTTT. Translation: CASSLVTGRGRTGELFF. V usage is TRBV5-8 and J usage is TRBJ2-2, with D perhaps matching TRBD1 (6 bases). CDR3 length equals 17 residues. Trimming cost V 0 bases and J 5 bases, with 17 bases left between them. Germline V gene data show CDR1 as SGHTS and CDR2 as YDEGEE.

The chain has TRBV28 and TRBJ2-5; 7 bases fit TRBD2. The CDR3 consists of 16 residues. After removal of 8 bases from V and 1 base from J, the junction contained 13 bases not matched to a gene. Germline values: CDR1 MDHEN, CDR2 SYDVKM. The CDR3 DNA reads as TGTGCCAGCTGTCCGAGGGCTAGCGGCCTCCAAGAGACCCAGTACTTC. Its protein product is CASCPRASGLQETQYF.

The V and J genes are TRBV6-1 and TRBJ2-2; 8 bases line up with TRBD1. The germline gives CDR1 MNHNS, CDR2 SASEGT. CDR3 size: 14 residues. V gave up 11 bases and J gave up 1 base; unmatched junction bases: 6. The CDR3 spells CAGRTGRNTGELFF. DNA of the CDR3: TGTGCCGGGCGGACAGGGCGGAACACCGGGGAGCTGTTTTTT.

The chain combines TRBV7-3 with TRBJ2-3; D uncertain. This CDR3 spans 13 amino acids. V was clipped by 4 bases and J by 3 bases, with 8 bases between them. Germline V lookup: CDR1 SGHTA, CDR2 FQGTGA. The CDR3 is CASSSTTTDTQYF. The CDR3 coding sequence is TGTGCCAGCAGCTCAACGACAACAGATACGCAGTATTTT.

This clone was seen a handful of times. The rearrangement uses TRBV13 and TRBJ2-2, with D possibly matching TRBD1 (5 bases). V was cut by 5 bases and J by 6 bases, with 16 bases left in between. The CDR3 length is 15 residues. The germline V gene has CDR1 PRHDT and CDR2 FYEKMQ (reference sequence). The CDR3 here is CASSQGLRKAGELFF. As DNA, the CDR3 is TGTGCCAGCAGCCAGGGCCTCCGAAAGGCCGGGGAGCTGTTTTTT.

The rearrangement links TRBV11-3 to TRBJ1-2; D unresolved. CDR3 length equals 14 residues. The V and J ends lost 1 base and 2 bases respectively, with 8 bases between them. CDR1 and CDR2 (germline): SGHNT, YENEEA. In DNA, the CDR3 is TGTGCCAGCAGCTTAGTTCCGGGGAACTATGGCTACACCTTC. Amino acid sequence: CASSLVPGNYGYTF.

CDR3 coding DNA: TGTGCCAGCAGCTTATCCGGGAGGGTCTGGGAGACCCAGTACTTC. As protein: CASSLSGRVWETQYF. This chain joins TRBV7-9 and TRBJ2-5; 8 nucleotides agree with TRBD2. The CDR3 has 15 amino acids. The V and J ends lost 2 bases and 5 bases, in that order; junction bases with no gene match: 7. CDR1 is SEHNR, CDR2 FQNEAQ, per germline (reference sequence).

This clone was found once. This chain joins TRBV25-1 and TRBJ2-5, with a tentative D call TRBD1 (6 bases). The V gene lost 6 bases and the J gene lost 1 base, with 12 bases spanning the gap. The CDR3 loop spans 14 amino acids. Germline CDR1 reads MGHDK; CDR2 reads SYGVNS. The CDR3, as DNA: TGTGCCAGCAGCCGAAGGGGGTCCCAAGAGACCCAGTACTTC. This codes for CASSRRGSQETQYF.

The rearrangement links TRBV30 to TRBJ1-6; D is possibly TRBD1 (6 bases). V shed 5 bases and J shed 6 bases, with 17 bases lying between them. The CDR3 length is 15 residues. The germline V gene encodes CDR1 GTSNPN and CDR2 SVGIG (reference sequence). The CDR3 DNA follows: TGTGCCTGGGCGCTCTACGGACAGCCTAATTCACCCCTCCACTTT. Residues: CAWALYGQPNSPLHF.

V and J are TRBV6-6 and TRBJ1-2; 9 bases fit TRBD1. Germline assignment: CDR1 MNHNY and CDR2 SVGAGI (reference sequence). With V trimmed by 8 bases and J by 2 bases, 9 bases remained unmatched. CDR3 length: 15 residues. The CDR3 protein is CASRPPGQGNYGYTF. The CDR3 DNA follows: TGTGCCAGCCGCCCCCCGGGACAGGGCAACTATGGCTACACCTTC.

A few counts support this clone. The rearrangement joins TRBV9 to TRBJ2-7; 10 bases fit TRBD1. CDR1 and CDR2 (germline): SGDLS, YYNGEE. CDR3 length: 14 residues. J was trimmed by 7 bases and V by 2 bases; bases with no gene match: 6. In DNA form, the CDR3 reads TGTGCCAGCAGCGTCGGGACAGGGGCGGGGGAGCAGTACTTC. Encoded protein: CASSVGTGAGEQYF.

The gene calls are TRBV11-2 and TRBJ2-7; the D gene is possibly TRBD1 (6 bases). The CDR3 spans 15 residues. The ends were cut back, 1 base at V and 3 bases at J, with 13 bases in the middle. Germline assignment: CDR1 SGHAT and CDR2 FQNNGV. CDR3 sequence (DNA): TGTGCCAGCAGCTTAGGTGACCGGGACAACTACGAGCAGTACTTC. This sequence encodes CASSLGDRDNYEQYF.

This chain uses TRBV10-3 with TRBJ1-1; 8 bases line up with TRBD1. The germline V gene has CDR1 ENHRY and CDR2 SYGVKD. V was clipped by 4 bases and J by 0 bases; unmatched bases: 4. The CDR3 sequence is 15 residues long. The CDR3 bases are TGTGCCATCAGTGGGACAGGGAGCATGAACACTGAAGCTTTCTTT. Amino acids: CAISGTGSMNTEAFF.

This chain links TRBV11-3 with TRBJ1-6; D gene uncertain. V lost 2 bases and J 7 bases, leaving 6 bases between the germline ends. Germline CDR1 is SGHNT and CDR2 is YENEEA. The CDR3 sequence is 13 residues long. The DNA of the CDR3 is TGTGCCAGCAGCTTATTGCGGAATTCACCCCTCCACTTT. Translating gives CASSLLRNSPLHF.

This clone was detected only a few times. V and J are TRBV4-3 and TRBJ2-7; the D gene could be TRBD1 or TRBD2 (5 bases each). Trimming cost V 0 bases and J 3 bases, with 12 bases left between them. Germline lookup yields CDR1 LGHNA and CDR2 YSLEER. The length of the CDR3 is 15 residues. CDR3: CASSQDRGWGYEQYF. CDR3 sequence (DNA): TGCGCCAGCAGCCAAGATCGGGGCTGGGGCTACGAGCAGTACTTC.

The rearrangement joins TRBV5-1 to TRBJ2-6, with D unresolved. Trimming shortened V by 3 bases and J by 0 bases, and 13 bases separated the two germline ends. The CDR3 consists of 17 residues. From germline, CDR1 is SGHRS and CDR2 YFSETQ. CDR3 loop: CASSSDIVSSGANVLTF. The CDR3 DNA reads as TGCGCCAGCAGCTCCGACATCGTCAGCTCTGGGGCCAACGTCCTGACTTTC.

V is TRBV7-9 and J is TRBJ1-2, with D possibly being TRBD1 (5 bases). Germline V gives CDR1 SEHNR, CDR2 FQNEAQ (reference sequence). The CDR3 is made up of 15 amino acids. Trimming cost V 3 bases and J 2 bases, with 13 bases left between them. CDR3 in amino acids: CASSLNRQPNYGYTF. The CDR3 DNA reads TGTGCCAGCAGCTTGAACCGACAGCCGAACTATGGCTACACCTTC.

The rearrangement links TRBV30 to TRBJ1-2; D might be TRBD1 (5 bases). Germline CDR1 reads GTSNPN; CDR2 reads SVGIG (reference sequence). This CDR3 has 13 residues. The V gene lost 7 bases and the J gene lost 4 bases, with 16 bases spanning the gap. As DNA, the CDR3 is TGTGCCTACCCGGGAAAGAGGGGCTATGGCTACACCTTC. Protein sequence: CAYPGKRGYGYTF.

V usage is TRBV4-2 and J usage is TRBJ1-5; a weak D match, TRBD1 (6 bases). The V end was cut by 1 base, the J end by 3 bases, with 13 bases between. From germline, CDR1 is LGHNA and CDR2 YNFKEQ. This CDR3 has 16 amino acids. The chain's CDR3 is CASSQAAGEYNQPQHF. The CDR3 DNA reads TGTGCCAGCAGCCAAGCGGCAGGGGAGTACAATCAGCCCCAGCATTTT.

This clone has only a few counts. V and J are TRBV28 and TRBJ1-6; D may be TRBD1 (5 bases). Germline assignment: CDR1 MDHEN and CDR2 SYDVKM. The CDR3 covers 15 residues. Trimming removed 4 bases at V and 5 bases at J, with 12 bases between. This CDR3 reads CASSSRGSDNSPLHF. In DNA, the CDR3 is TGTGCCAGCAGTTCCCGGGGCTCGGATAATTCACCCCTCCACTTT.

The chain combines TRBV5-4 with TRBJ1-1, with D hard to call. V lost 4 bases to trimming and J lost 2 bases, with 12 bases between them. CDR3 length: 14 amino acids. Per germline, CDR1 SGHNT and CDR2 YYREEE (reference sequence). The CDR3 sequence: CASSIPPSNTEAFF. CDR3 sequence (DNA): TGTGCCAGCAGCATCCCCCCGAGTAACACTGAAGCTTTCTTT.

The count of this clone is one. The chain recombines TRBV5-6 with TRBJ1-4; TRBD1 is a possible D gene (6 bases). The CDR3 contains 17 residues. CDR1 SGHDT and CDR2 YYEEEE come from the germline V gene. V lost 0 bases and J lost 6, with 18 bases in between. CDR3 protein: CASSLAGQTSVHEKLFF. CDR3 DNA sequence: TGTGCCAGCAGCTTGGCCGGACAGACATCGGTACATGAAAAACTGTTTTTT.

The chain combines TRBV29-1 with TRBJ1-1; D gene ambiguous. The CDR3 is 13 residues long. V shed 2 bases and J shed 0 bases, with 7 bases lying between them. CDR1 SQVTM and CDR2 ANQGSEA come from the germline V gene. The CDR3 protein is CSVEPGMNTEAFF. The CDR3 DNA reads as TGCAGCGTTGAACCCGGGATGAACACTGAAGCTTTCTTT.

V usage is TRBV29-1 and J usage is TRBJ1-4, with unresolved D. This CDR3 has 14 residues. Per germline, CDR1 SQVTM and CDR2 ANQGSEA. Trimming pared 6 bases from V and 4 bases from J, leaving 15 bases between. CDR3 DNA sequence: TGCAGCGTCGCCCCACGGGGTAGTAATGAAAAACTGTTTTTT. Amino acids: CSVAPRGSNEKLFF.

This clone was counted once. J is TRBJ2-1 and V is TRBV5-1; tentative D call: TRBD2 (5 bases). V shed 5 bases and J shed 5 bases, with 11 bases lying between them. Germline values: CDR1 SGHRS, CDR2 YFSETQ. The CDR3 sequence is 13 residues long. The CDR3 loop is CASRDFSDNEQFF. CDR3 coding DNA: TGCGCCAGCAGGGATTTTAGCGACAATGAGCAGTTCTTC.

This chain uses TRBV28 with TRBJ1-6; D is unresolved. Deletions cut 7 bases from V and 7 bases from J, with 5 bases between. The CDR3 covers 11 residues. CDR1 MDHEN and CDR2 SYDVKM come from the germline V gene. DNA of the CDR3: TGTGCCAGCACCCGAAATTCACCCCTCCACTTT. This codes for CASTRNSPLHF.

This clone has only a few counts. The V call is TRBV4-3, the J call TRBJ2-3; D is unresolved. Trimming removed 2 bases at V and 4 bases at J, with 13 bases between. The length of the CDR3 is 15 residues. Germline values: CDR1 LGHNA, CDR2 YSLEER. The CDR3 region is CASSQQPSSPDTQYF. For the CDR3, the DNA is TGCGCCAGCAGCCAACAGCCATCCTCACCAGATACGCAGTATTTT.